A single sample is the source of the 31 T cell receptor beta chains below, sequenced in a study of blood T cell repertoires in COVID-19. Only in-frame clones appear in the TCRdb table, and some are missing; sequencing was by immunoSEQ multiplex PCR. The data contain just over 300,000 clones, roughly 86% of them singletons. The sample comprised peripheral blood. The receptors derive from a woman under 40 with COVID-19, enrolled during active disease.

The chain links TRBV30 to TRBJ1-3, with D maybe TRBD1 (5 bases). The CDR3 has 14 amino acids. Trimming cost V 2 bases and J 0 bases, with 8 bases left between them. Germline CDR1 GTSNPN, CDR2 SVGIG (reference sequence). The CDR3: CAWSTGRSGNTIYF. CDR3 sequence (DNA): TGTGCCTGGAGTACAGGCCGCTCTGGAAACACCATATATTTT.

The genes are TRBV5-1 and TRBJ2-3, with TRBD1 as a possible D gene (5 bases). Germline V gene data show CDR1 as SGHRS and CDR2 as YFSETQ. The CDR3 consists of 15 residues. Between the trimmed V and J ends, which lost 0 bases and 2 bases, there was a span of 10 bases. Here the CDR3 reads CASSLESGATDTQYF. As DNA, the CDR3 is TGCGCCAGCAGCTTGGAAAGTGGGGCCACAGATACGCAGTATTTT.

The chain links TRBV6-2 or TRBV6-3 to TRBJ1-1; D is unresolved. V was cut by 6 bases and J by 1 base, with 15 bases left in between. The CDR3 extends over 15 amino acids. The germline CDR1 and CDR2 sequences are MNHEY and SVGEGT. CDR3 DNA: TGTGCCAGCAGCCCCATCGAAAGAGGGAACACTGAAGCTTTCTTT. It encodes CASSPIERGNTEAFF.

The chain has TRBV9 and TRBJ2-3; D gene unclear. The CDR3 contains 15 residues. Deletions cut 0 bases from V and 2 bases from J, with 10 bases between. The germline gives CDR1 SGDLS, CDR2 YYNGEE. In DNA, the CDR3 is TGTGCCAGCAGCGTAGGTCGGTTCTTCACAGATACGCAGTATTTT. Translated: CASSVGRFFTDTQYF.

This clone came up once. The genes are TRBV6-4 and TRBJ1-2; TRBD1 aligns across 11 bases. Germline V gene sequence: CDR1 MRHNA, CDR2 SNTAGT. The ends lost 4 bases at V and 6 bases at J; junction bases unmatched: 7. This CDR3 comprises 15 residues. The CDR3 DNA sequence: TGTGCCAGCAGTGTGTCGAAGGACAGGGGGCATGGCTACACCTTC. Translating gives CASSVSKDRGHGYTF.

The chain recombines TRBV5-5 with TRBJ1-2; D is possibly TRBD1 (5 bases). Trimming stripped 0 bases from V and 6 bases from J, with 9 bases between. This CDR3 region has 13 residues. Germline V gene sequence: CDR1 SGHKS, CDR2 YYEKEE (reference sequence). The DNA for the CDR3 is TGTGCCAGCAGCTTGGTGGGGCACGATGGCTACACCTTC. This encodes CASSLVGHDGYTF.

This clone was recorded once. This chain uses TRBV18 with TRBJ1-3, with no clear D. The germline V and J ends were trimmed by 5 bases and 2 bases, with 13 bases remaining between them. CDR3 length: 15 residues. Germline CDR1 KGHSH, CDR2 LQKENI. Written as DNA, the CDR3 is TGTGCCAGCTCAGACACCGTAGGAACTGGAAACACCATATATTTT. Residues: CASSDTVGTGNTIYF.

The gene calls are TRBV4-1 and TRBJ2-2, with TRBD2 matching 10 bases. Germline V gives CDR1 MGHRA, CDR2 YSYEKL. V lost 4 bases, J lost 5 bases, and 7 bases stayed unmatched. The CDR3 length is 16 residues. CDR3 region: CASSPSSGGATGELFF. Here the CDR3 DNA reads TGCGCCAGCAGCCCATCTAGCGGGGGAGCGACCGGGGAGCTGTTTTTT.

The rearrangement joins TRBV29-1 to TRBJ2-7, with D maybe TRBD1 (6 bases). Germline values: CDR1 SQVTM, CDR2 ANQGSEA. The CDR3 covers 14 residues. Trimming removed 1 base at V and 2 bases at J, with 12 bases between. The CDR3 coding sequence is TGCAGCGTTGAAGGGGGGCCGGACACCTACGAGCAGTACTTC. Residues: CSVEGGPDTYEQYF.

This clone was detected once. The CDR3 sequence is CASSQVLAGATDTQYF. CDR3 sequence (DNA): TGTGCCAGCAGCCAAGTTCTAGCGGGAGCCACAGATACGCAGTATTTT. The V call is TRBV4-2, the J call TRBJ2-3; 10 bases are shared with TRBD2. From germline, CDR1 is LGHNA and CDR2 YNFKEQ. The CDR3 covers 16 residues. V lost 1 base and J lost 2; bases outside the gene matches: 3.

V and J are TRBV6-2 or TRBV6-3 and TRBJ1-1; possibly TRBD1 for D (6 bases). In germline, CDR1 is MNHEY, CDR2 SVGEGT. The length of the CDR3 is 16 residues. Trimming stripped 2 bases from V and 5 bases from J, with 18 bases between. The CDR3 loop is CASSYTAWAGDTEAFF. CDR3 in DNA: TGTGCCAGCAGTTACACTGCCTGGGCAGGGGATACTGAAGCTTTCTTT.

There are a few counts of this clone. The chain combines TRBV7-2 with TRBJ2-5, with unresolved D. Per germline, CDR1 SGHTA and CDR2 FQGNSA. The CDR3 covers 13 residues. Trimming cost V 3 bases and J 2 bases, with 7 bases left between them. CDR3 amino acids: CASSFSRQETQYF. DNA of the CDR3: TGTGCCAGCAGCTTCAGTCGTCAAGAGACCCAGTACTTC. The complete variable domain, with remaining parts taken from reference TRBV7-2 and TRBJ2-5, reads GAGVSQSPSNKVTEKGKDVELRCDPISGHTALYWYRQSLGQGLEFLIYFQGNSAPDKSGLPSDRFSAERTGGSVSTLTIQRTQQEDSAVYLCASSFSRQETQYFGPGTRLLVL.

The chain combines TRBV7-9 with TRBJ2-1, with D perhaps matching TRBD1 (5 bases). Germline V lookup: CDR1 SEHNR, CDR2 FQNEAQ (reference sequence). The CDR3 contains 14 residues. V lost 5 bases and J 3 bases, leaving 11 bases between the germline ends. CDR3 residues: CASSPIDSYNEQFF. The CDR3 coding sequence is TGTGCCAGCAGCCCCATCGACAGCTACAATGAGCAGTTCTTC.

The chain carries TRBV7-6 and TRBJ2-3, with TRBD2 as a possible D gene (6 bases). V lost 0 bases and J lost 2, with 9 bases in between. The CDR3 contains 15 residues. CDR1 is SGHVS, CDR2 FNYEAQ, per germline. CDR3 sequence reads: CASSLASGVTDTQYF. As DNA, the CDR3 is TGTGCCAGCAGCTTAGCTAGCGGAGTCACAGATACGCAGTATTTT.

This chain connects TRBV4-2 to TRBJ2-2; 11 bases map to TRBD2. The CDR3 length is 15 residues. The germline gives CDR1 LGHNA, CDR2 YNFKEQ. V was pared by 6 bases and J by 3 bases, with 3 bases of the junction left unmatched. The CDR3 DNA sequence: TGTGCCAGCAGTAGCGGGGGGGCCTACACCGGGGAGCTGTTTTTT. It translates to CASSSGGAYTGELFF.

This rearrangement joins TRBV5-1 to TRBJ2-5, with TRBD2 as a possible D gene (7 bases). The germline gives CDR1 SGHRS, CDR2 YFSETQ. The CDR3 loop spans 14 amino acids. V was trimmed by 8 bases and J by 4 bases, leaving 18 bases between them. The CDR3 sequence is CASKGGGLRETQYF. In DNA, the CDR3 is TGCGCCAGTAAAGGGGGAGGGCTCCGAGAGACCCAGTACTTC.

The CDR3 nucleotides are TGTGCCAGCAGACGCAGGGTCGAGCAGTACGTC. This codes for CASRRRVEQYV. The rearrangement joins TRBV2 to TRBJ2-7, with a possible D match to TRBD1 (5 bases). Trimming removed 6 bases from V and 6 bases from J, with 9 bases in between. CDR1 is SNHLY, CDR2 FYNNEI, per germline. This CDR3 is 11 amino acids long.

The CDR3 spells CASSPQTGRRFF. CDR3 nucleotides: TGTGCCAGCTCACCTCAGACAGGGAGAAGGTTCTTC. The J gene is TRBJ2-1, the V gene TRBV18, with 7 bases lining up with TRBD1. CDR1 KGHSH and CDR2 LQKENI come from the germline V gene. With 3 bases clipped from V and 15 bases from J, the junction kept 8 bases outside the gene matches. This CDR3 is 12 amino acids long.

The rearrangement links TRBV6-1 to TRBJ1-2, with TRBD1 matching over 7 bases. Losses at the gene ends were 4 bases for V and 4 bases for J; bases not matched to a gene: 6. Germline loops: CDR1 MNHNS, CDR2 SASEGT. The CDR3 loop spans 14 amino acids. CDR3 coding DNA: TGTGCCAGCAGTGGAGCGGACAGGAGCTATGGCTACACCTTC. It yields the protein CASSGADRSYGYTF.

The chain joins TRBV15 to TRBJ1-4; D is possibly TRBD1 (5 bases). CDR1 is LNHNV, CDR2 YYDKDF, per germline (reference sequence). V dropped 2 bases and J dropped 8 bases, with 9 bases sitting between them. CDR3 length: 13 residues. The CDR3 region has the DNA TGTGCCACCAGCAGACAAACAGGAGAAAAACTGTTTTTT. This codes for CATSRQTGEKLFF.

This clone was seen only once. This chain links TRBV2 with TRBJ1-4; 7 positions agree with TRBD1. The CDR3 is 15 amino acids. Trimming removed 5 bases from V and 4 bases from J; junction bases left unmatched: 7. CDR1 and CDR2 (germline): SNHLY, FYNNEI. CDR3 nucleotide sequence: TGTGCCAGCAGTACGGGACAGCGAATTAATGAAAAACTGTTTTTT. This codes for CASSTGQRINEKLFF. The full variable domain, in which reference TRBV2 and TRBJ1-4 provide the parts outside the CDR3, is EPEVTQTPSHQVTQMGQEVILRCVPISNHLYFYWYRQILGQKVEFLVSFYNNEISEKSEIFDDQFSVERPDGSNFTLKIRSTKLEDSAMYFCASSTGQRINEKLFFGSGTQLSVL.

V is TRBV7-2 and J is TRBJ1-2; maybe TRBD1 (5 bases). V gave up 6 bases and J gave up 3 bases, with 23 bases separating them. CDR1 and CDR2 from the germline V gene are SGHTA and FQGNSA. This CDR3 spans 17 amino acids. CDR3 region: CASSRPLGGSIDYGYTF. CDR3 nucleotide sequence: TGTGCCAGCAGTCGCCCCCTCGGGGGATCGATTGACTATGGCTACACCTTC. Filled out from reference TRBV7-2 and TRBJ1-2, the complete variable domain reads GAGVSQSPSNKVTEKGKDVELRCDPISGHTALYWYRQSLGQGLEFLIYFQGNSAPDKSGLPSDRFSAERTGGSVSTLTIQRTQQEDSAVYLCASSRPLGGSIDYGYTFGSGTRLTVV.

The rearrangement uses TRBV7-2 and TRBJ1-6; TRBD1 matches 8 bases. Germline CDR1 reads SGHTA; CDR2 reads FQGNSA. Trimming at V came to 3 bases and at J to 7 bases, leaving 2 bases not matched to a gene. The CDR3 contains 14 residues. The DNA of the CDR3 is TGTGCCAGCAGCTTCCGGGACAGGAATTCACCCCTCCACTTT. Protein product: CASSFRDRNSPLHF. The variable domain in full, completed from reference TRBV7-2 and TRBJ1-6, reads GAGVSQSPSNKVTEKGKDVELRCDPISGHTALYWYRQSLGQGLEFLIYFQGNSAPDKSGLPSDRFSAERTGGSVSTLTIQRTQQEDSAVYLCASSFRDRNSPLHFGNGTRLTVT.

The chain combines TRBV5-1 with TRBJ1-6, with TRBD1 matching 7 bases. The CDR3 has 15 amino acids. J lost 10 bases, V lost 0 bases, and 7 bases had no gene match. Germline lookup yields CDR1 SGHRS and CDR2 YFSETQ. CDR3 coding DNA: TGCGCCAGCAGCTTGGACGGCAGGGGGTACTCACCCCTCCACTTT. Protein sequence: CASSLDGRGYSPLHF.

The V call is TRBV30, the J call TRBJ1-2; D is possibly TRBD1 (5 bases). The length of the CDR3 is 14 residues. V shed 0 bases and J shed 7 bases, with 15 bases lying between them. Germline values: CDR1 GTSNPN, CDR2 SVGIG (reference sequence). The CDR3 region is CAWSVSSRAGGYTF. DNA for the CDR3: TGTGCCTGGAGTGTAAGCAGCAGGGCTGGTGGCTACACCTTC.

The V gene is TRBV3-1 (or the pseudogene TRBV3-2), the J gene TRBJ1-2, with 8 positions matching TRBD1. CDR3 length equals 15 residues. The V and J ends lost 4 bases and 5 bases, in that order; junction bases with no gene match: 9. Germline V gene sequence: CDR1 LGHDT, CDR2 YNNKEL (reference sequence). CDR3 sequence: CASSRGGDRGYGYTF. The CDR3 DNA is TGTGCCAGCAGCCGTGGGGGAGACAGGGGTTATGGCTACACCTTC.

This chain uses TRBV11-3 with TRBJ1-6, with a possible D match to TRBD1 (5 bases). V was trimmed by 1 base and J by 9 bases, leaving 13 bases between them. CDR3 length: 15 amino acids. The germline gives CDR1 SGHNT, CDR2 YENEEA. CDR3 sequence reads: CASSLGSGSASPLHF. In nucleotides, the CDR3 is TGTGCCAGCAGCTTAGGATCAGGGTCGGCTTCACCCCTCCACTTT.

V usage is TRBV4-1 and J usage is TRBJ2-1; 12 bases align to TRBD2. Looked up from germline, CDR1 is MGHRA and CDR2 is YSYEKL. This CDR3 contains 18 residues. V trimming: 1 base; J trimming: 0 bases; junction bases outside the gene matches: 4. The CDR3 DNA is TGCGCCAGCAGCCAAGGACTAGCGGGGGTCTTCTCCTACAATGAGCAGTTCTTC. It codes for CASSQGLAGVFSYNEQFF.

This sequence joins TRBV5-1 and TRBJ2-5; maybe TRBD2 (6 bases). The CDR3 runs to 15 residues. V was cut by 4 bases and J by 1 base, with 14 bases left in between. Germline assignment: CDR1 SGHRS and CDR2 YFSETQ. The CDR3 region is CASSHIPGLQETQYF. In nucleotides, the CDR3 is TGCGCCAGCAGCCACATACCGGGACTCCAAGAGACCCAGTACTTC.

This clone was found once. The V call is TRBV11-3, the J call TRBJ1-1; D is unclear. Germline CDR1 reads SGHNT; CDR2 reads YENEEA. Trimming took off 5 bases at V and 5 bases at J, with 15 bases between the two ends. The CDR3 loop spans 14 amino acids. In DNA, the CDR3 is TGTGCCAGCAGCGGAAGGAGGGTTGGTACTGAAGCTTTCTTT. This encodes CASSGRRVGTEAFF.

The chain employs TRBV2 and TRBJ1-4; TRBD1 aligns across 7 bases. The CDR3 is made up of 15 amino acids. Per germline, CDR1 SNHLY and CDR2 FYNNEI. Trimming took 0 bases from V and 8 from J; bases not matched to a gene: 6. CDR3 region: CASSEANRGREKLFF. DNA of the CDR3: TGTGCCAGCAGTGAAGCAAACAGGGGCCGCGAAAAACTGTTTTTT.